This section outlines one T cell receptor (beta chain) sequence together with its context. PCR amplification relied on 60 Vbeta primers (plus 13 Jbeta primers). This table comes from immunoSEQ multiplex PCR, and its TCRdb copy is limited to in-frame clones, with some not included. The sample carries fewer than 180,000 clones, around 79% recorded once. J was trimmed by 5 bases and V by 8 bases; bases with no gene match: 5. This CDR3 comprises 14 residues. Germline CDR1 ENHRY, CDR2 SYGVKD. Nominally healthy donors provided the samples, though records likely missed some immune exposures. The data are from a study of cytomegalovirus exposure and HLA in healthy donors. Study-wide background: About 200 million T cells yielded 90 million to 130 million unique TCR beta sequences in earlier analysis.

The chain links TRBV10-3 to TRBJ2-5, with 13 bases that match TRBD2. The material sequenced was PBMCs. The sequence was obtained from a man aged 50-60 years in good health and CMV-seropositive. The CDR3 spells CAISGLAGVETQYF. The CDR3 DNA reads TGTGCCATCTCCGGACTAGCGGGAGTGGAGACCCAGTACTTC.